This T cell receptor beta chain was identified during a study of early T cells in non-severe SARS-CoV-2 infection. Study-wide context: Chains were unpaired, as sequencing was done on bulk RNA from unsorted whole blood. Study-wide findings and caveats: Missing private and CD4 specificities, VDJdb matching favored anti-spike CD8 responses.

On this clonotype itself: The antigen remains undetermined.

CDR3 length equals 12 residues. Germline CDR1 reads MNHEY; CDR2 reads SVGAGI. The ends were cut back, 6 bases at V and 7 bases at J, with 12 bases in the middle. Molecules of cDNA were individually given unique molecular identifiers that were attached to them. TCRdb redid the calling of the 5' RACE reads with MiXCR, one entry per CDR3 protein. The sample lists around 40,000 distinct CDR3 sequences; less than 8% were seen once. The sample was whole blood, taken at baseline. The rearrangement joins TRBV6-5 to TRBJ1-2, with D possibly being TRBD1 (5 bases). This sequence originates from an adult who was a healthcare worker with PCR-confirmed SARS-CoV-2 infection or an uninfected control (not recorded which). CDR3 sequence reads: CASRLRGAGYTF. The CDR3 nucleotides read TGTGCCAGCAGGCTTCGCGGGGCTGGCTACACCTTC.